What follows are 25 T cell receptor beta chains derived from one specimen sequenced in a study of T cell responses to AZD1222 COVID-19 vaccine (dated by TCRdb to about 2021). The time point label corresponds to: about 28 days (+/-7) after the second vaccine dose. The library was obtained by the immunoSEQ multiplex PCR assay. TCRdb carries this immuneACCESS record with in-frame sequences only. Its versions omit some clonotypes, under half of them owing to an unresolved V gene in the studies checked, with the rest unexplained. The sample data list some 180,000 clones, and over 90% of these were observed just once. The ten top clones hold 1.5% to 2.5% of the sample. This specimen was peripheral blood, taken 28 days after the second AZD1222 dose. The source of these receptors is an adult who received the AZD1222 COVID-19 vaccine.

The CDR3 loop reads CSGSGRGLGTEAFF. CDR3 nucleotides: TGCAGCGGCTCGGGGAGGGGGCTGGGCACTGAAGCTTTCTTT. The chain recombines TRBV29-1 with TRBJ1-1; 7 nucleotides line up with TRBD1. This CDR3 region has 14 residues. Germline CDR1 SQVTM, CDR2 ANQGSEA. The V segment lost 7 bases and the J segment 4 bases; nucleotides outside the gene matches: 12.

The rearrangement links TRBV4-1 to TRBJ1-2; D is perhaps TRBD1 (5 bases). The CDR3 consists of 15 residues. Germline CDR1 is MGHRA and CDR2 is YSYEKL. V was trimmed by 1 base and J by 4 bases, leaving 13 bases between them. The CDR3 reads CASSQVGGVGYGYTF. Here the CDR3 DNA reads TGCGCCAGCAGCCAAGTTGGGGGTGTTGGCTATGGCTACACCTTC.

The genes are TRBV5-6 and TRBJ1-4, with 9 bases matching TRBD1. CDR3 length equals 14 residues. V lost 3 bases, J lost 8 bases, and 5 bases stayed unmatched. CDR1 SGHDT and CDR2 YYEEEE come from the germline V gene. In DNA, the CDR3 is TGTGCCAGCAGCTCGGGACAGGGCGGCGAAAAACTGTTTTTT. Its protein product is CASSSGQGGEKLFF.

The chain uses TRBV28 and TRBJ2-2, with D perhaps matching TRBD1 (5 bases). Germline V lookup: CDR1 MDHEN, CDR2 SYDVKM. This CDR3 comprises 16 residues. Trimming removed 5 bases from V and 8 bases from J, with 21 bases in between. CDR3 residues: CASSQTFLQGAGELFF. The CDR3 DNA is TGTGCCAGCAGTCAAACATTTCTCCAGGGTGCGGGGGAGCTGTTTTTT.

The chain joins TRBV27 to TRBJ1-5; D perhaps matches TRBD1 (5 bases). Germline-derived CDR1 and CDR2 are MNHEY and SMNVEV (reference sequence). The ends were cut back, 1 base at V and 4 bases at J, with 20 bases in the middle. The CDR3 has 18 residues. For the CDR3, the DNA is TGTGCCAGCAGTTTATTGGTTCGGCGGGACCGGATTAATCAGCCCCAGCATTTT. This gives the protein CASSLLVRRDRINQPQHF.

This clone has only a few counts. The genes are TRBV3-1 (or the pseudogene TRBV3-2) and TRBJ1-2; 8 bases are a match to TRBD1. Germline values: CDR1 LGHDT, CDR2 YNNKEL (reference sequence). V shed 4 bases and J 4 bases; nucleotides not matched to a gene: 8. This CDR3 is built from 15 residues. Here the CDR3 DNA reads TGTGCCAGCAGCCTTAGGACAGGGAGTAGCTATGGCTACACCTTC. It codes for CASSLRTGSSYGYTF.

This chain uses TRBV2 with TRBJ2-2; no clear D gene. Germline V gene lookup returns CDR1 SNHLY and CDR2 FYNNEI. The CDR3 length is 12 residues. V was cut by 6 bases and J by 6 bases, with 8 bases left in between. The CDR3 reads CASSTVAGELFF. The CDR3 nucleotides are TGTGCCAGCAGCACCGTGGCCGGGGAGCTGTTTTTT.

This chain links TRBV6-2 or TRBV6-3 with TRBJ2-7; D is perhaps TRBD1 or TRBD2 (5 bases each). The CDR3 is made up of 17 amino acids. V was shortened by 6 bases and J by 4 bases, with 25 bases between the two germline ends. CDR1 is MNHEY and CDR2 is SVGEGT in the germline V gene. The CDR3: CASSRAGGIWGSYEQYF. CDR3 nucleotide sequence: TGTGCCAGCAGCCGCGCAGGAGGTATCTGGGGGAGTTACGAGCAGTACTTC.

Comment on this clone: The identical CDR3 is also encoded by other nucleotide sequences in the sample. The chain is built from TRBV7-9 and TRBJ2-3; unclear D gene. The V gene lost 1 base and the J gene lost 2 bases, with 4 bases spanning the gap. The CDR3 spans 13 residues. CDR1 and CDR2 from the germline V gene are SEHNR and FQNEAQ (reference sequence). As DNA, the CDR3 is TGTGCCAGCAGCTTAGGCCACACAGATACGCAGTATTTT. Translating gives CASSLGHTDTQYF.

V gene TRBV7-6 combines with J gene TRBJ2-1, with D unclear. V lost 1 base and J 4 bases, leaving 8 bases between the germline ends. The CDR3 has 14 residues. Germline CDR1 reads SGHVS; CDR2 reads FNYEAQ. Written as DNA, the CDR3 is TGTGCCAGCAGCTTAGGAGGCCAGTACAATGAGCAGTTCTTC. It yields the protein CASSLGGQYNEQFF.

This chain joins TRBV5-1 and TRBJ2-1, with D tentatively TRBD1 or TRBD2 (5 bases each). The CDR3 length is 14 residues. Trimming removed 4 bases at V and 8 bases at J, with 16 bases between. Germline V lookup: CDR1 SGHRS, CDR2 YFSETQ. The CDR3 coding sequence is TGCGCCAGCAGCCGGGACGTACCTCATGATGAGCAGTTCTTC. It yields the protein CASSRDVPHDEQFF.

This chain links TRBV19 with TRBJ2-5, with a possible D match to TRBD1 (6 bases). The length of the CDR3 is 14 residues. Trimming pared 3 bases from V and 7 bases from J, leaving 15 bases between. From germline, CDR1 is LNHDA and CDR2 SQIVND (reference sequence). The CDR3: CASSIPGEGGTQYF. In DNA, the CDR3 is TGTGCCAGTAGTATCCCCGGTGAAGGGGGGACCCAGTACTTC.

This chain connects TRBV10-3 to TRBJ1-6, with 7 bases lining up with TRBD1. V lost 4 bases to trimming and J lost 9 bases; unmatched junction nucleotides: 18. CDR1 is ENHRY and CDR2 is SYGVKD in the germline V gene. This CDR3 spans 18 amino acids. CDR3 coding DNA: TGTGCCATCAGTGGACCGCCCGGGAACGTTGGGACAGTTTCACCCCTCCACTTT. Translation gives CAISGPPGNVGTVSPLHF.

The CDR3 here is CASSIANGGYNEQFF. CDR3 in DNA: TGTGCCAGTAGTATAGCGAATGGGGGCTACAATGAGCAGTTCTTC. This chain uses TRBV19 with TRBJ2-1, with D perhaps matching TRBD1 or TRBD2 (5 bases each). Trimming pared 1 base from V and 3 bases from J, leaving 10 bases between. Germline V gene lookup returns CDR1 LNHDA and CDR2 SQIVND (reference sequence). The CDR3 is 15 residues long.

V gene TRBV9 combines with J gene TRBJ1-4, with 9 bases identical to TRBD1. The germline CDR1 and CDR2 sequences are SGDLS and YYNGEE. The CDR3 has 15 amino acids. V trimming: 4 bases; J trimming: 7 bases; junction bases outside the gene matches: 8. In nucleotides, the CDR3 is TGTGCCAGCAGCTCCCCGGGACAGGGAGTTGAAAAACTGTTTTTT. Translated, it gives CASSSPGQGVEKLFF.

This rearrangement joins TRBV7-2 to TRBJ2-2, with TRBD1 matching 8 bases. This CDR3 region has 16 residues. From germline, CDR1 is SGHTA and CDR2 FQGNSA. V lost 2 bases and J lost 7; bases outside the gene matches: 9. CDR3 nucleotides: TGTGCCAGCAGCTTAAGTAGCAGGGGGCTCGGCGGGGAGCTGTTTTTT. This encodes CASSLSSRGLGGELFF.

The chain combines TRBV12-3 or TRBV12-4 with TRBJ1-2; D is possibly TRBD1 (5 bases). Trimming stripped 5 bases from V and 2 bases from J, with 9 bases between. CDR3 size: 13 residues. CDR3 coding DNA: TGTGCCAGCAGTCCCACAGGAAACTATGGCTACACCTTC. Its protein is CASSPTGNYGYTF.

The CDR3 loop reads CASSSTGPNQPQHF. CDR3 coding DNA: TGTGCCAGCAGCTCGACAGGGCCTAATCAGCCCCAGCATTTT. The J gene is TRBJ1-5, the V gene TRBV6-2 or TRBV6-3; 7 bases map to TRBD1. In germline, CDR1 is MNHEY, CDR2 SVGEGT. J lost 4 bases, V lost 6 bases, and 6 bases had no gene match. The CDR3 spans 14 residues.

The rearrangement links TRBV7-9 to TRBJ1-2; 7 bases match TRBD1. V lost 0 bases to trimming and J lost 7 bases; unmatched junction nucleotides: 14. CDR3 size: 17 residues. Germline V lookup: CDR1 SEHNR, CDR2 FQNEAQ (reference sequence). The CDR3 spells CASSLAQNRGRRGGYTF. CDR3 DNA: TGTGCCAGCAGCTTAGCACAAAACAGGGGACGCCGCGGTGGCTACACCTTC.

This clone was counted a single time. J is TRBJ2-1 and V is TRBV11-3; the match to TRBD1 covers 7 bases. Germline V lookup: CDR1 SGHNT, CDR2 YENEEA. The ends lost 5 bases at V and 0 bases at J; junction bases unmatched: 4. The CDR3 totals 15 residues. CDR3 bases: TGTGCCAGCAGCCAAACAGGGGTCTCCTACAATGAGCAGTTCTTC. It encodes CASSQTGVSYNEQFF. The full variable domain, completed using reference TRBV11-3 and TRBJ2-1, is EAGVVQSPRYKIIEKKQPVAFWCNPISGHNTLYWYLQNLGQGPELLIRYENEEAVDDSQLPKDRFSAERLKGVDSTLKIQPAELGDSAVYLCASSQTGVSYNEQFFGPGTRLTVL.

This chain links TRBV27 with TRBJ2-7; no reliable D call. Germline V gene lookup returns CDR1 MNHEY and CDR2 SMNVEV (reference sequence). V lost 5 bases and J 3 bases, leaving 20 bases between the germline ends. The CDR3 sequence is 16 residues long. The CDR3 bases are TGTGCCAGCAGTCGTATGCCGGGCCAAGGTAGCTACGAGCAGTACTTC. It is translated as CASSRMPGQGSYEQYF.

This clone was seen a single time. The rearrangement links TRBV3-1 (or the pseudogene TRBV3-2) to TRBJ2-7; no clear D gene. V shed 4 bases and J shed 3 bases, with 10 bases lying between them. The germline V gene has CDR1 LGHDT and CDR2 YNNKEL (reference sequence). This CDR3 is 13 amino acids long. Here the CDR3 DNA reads TGTGCCAGCAGCCCTAACGGGTACTACGAGCAGTACTTC. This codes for CASSPNGYYEQYF.

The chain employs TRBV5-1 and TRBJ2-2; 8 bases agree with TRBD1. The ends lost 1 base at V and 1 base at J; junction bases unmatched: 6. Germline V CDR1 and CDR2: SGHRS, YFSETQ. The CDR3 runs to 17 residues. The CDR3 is CASSLWTGIRNTGELFF. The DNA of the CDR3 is TGCGCCAGCAGCTTGTGGACAGGGATAAGGAACACCGGGGAGCTGTTTTTT. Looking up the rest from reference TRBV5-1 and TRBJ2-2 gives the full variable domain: KAGVTQTPRYLIKTRGQQVTLSCSPISGHRSVSWYQQTPGQGLQFLFEYFSETQRNKGNFPGRFSGRQFSNSRSEMNVSTLELGDSALYLCASSLWTGIRNTGELFFGEGSRLTVL.

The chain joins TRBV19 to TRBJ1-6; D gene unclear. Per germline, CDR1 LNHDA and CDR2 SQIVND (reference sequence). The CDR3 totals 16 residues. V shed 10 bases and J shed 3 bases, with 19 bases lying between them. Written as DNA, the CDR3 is TGTGCCACCAATAACGGTGCTCAAAGCTATAATTCACCCCTCCACTTT. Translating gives CATNNGAQSYNSPLHF.

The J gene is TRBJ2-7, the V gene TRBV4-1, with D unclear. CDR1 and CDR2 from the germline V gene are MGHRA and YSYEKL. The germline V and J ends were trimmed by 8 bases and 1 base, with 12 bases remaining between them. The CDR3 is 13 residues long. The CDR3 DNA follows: TGCGCCAGCGGGGAAGGACGGTCCTACGAGCAGTACTTC. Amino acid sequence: CASGEGRSYEQYF.